The entry that follows covers one T cell receptor beta chain sequence. Antigen: not known. The entry originates in a study of early T cells in non-severe SARS-CoV-2 infection. Germline CDR1 reads SEHNR; CDR2 reads FQNEAQ (reference sequence). This CDR3 is 13 amino acids long. Trimming removed 5 bases from V and 4 bases from J, with 11 bases in between. General study findings and limits: In VDJdb matching, anti-spike CD8 responses were favored while private and CD4 specificities went missing.

cDNA molecules, individually, were tagged with unique molecular identifiers. MiXCR, applied by TCRdb to the 5' RACE reads, yields one record per CDR3 protein. The table lists about 54,000 distinct CDR3 sequences, about 8% of them singletons. The V and J genes are TRBV7-9 and TRBJ1-2; no reliable D call. The sequencing here drew on whole blood, taken at baseline. The clonotype comes from an adult who was a healthcare worker with PCR-confirmed SARS-CoV-2 infection or an uninfected control (not recorded which). For the CDR3, the DNA is TGTGCCAGCAGCCCAACCGAGGGCTATGGCTACACCTTC. Amino acids: CASSPTEGYGYTF.